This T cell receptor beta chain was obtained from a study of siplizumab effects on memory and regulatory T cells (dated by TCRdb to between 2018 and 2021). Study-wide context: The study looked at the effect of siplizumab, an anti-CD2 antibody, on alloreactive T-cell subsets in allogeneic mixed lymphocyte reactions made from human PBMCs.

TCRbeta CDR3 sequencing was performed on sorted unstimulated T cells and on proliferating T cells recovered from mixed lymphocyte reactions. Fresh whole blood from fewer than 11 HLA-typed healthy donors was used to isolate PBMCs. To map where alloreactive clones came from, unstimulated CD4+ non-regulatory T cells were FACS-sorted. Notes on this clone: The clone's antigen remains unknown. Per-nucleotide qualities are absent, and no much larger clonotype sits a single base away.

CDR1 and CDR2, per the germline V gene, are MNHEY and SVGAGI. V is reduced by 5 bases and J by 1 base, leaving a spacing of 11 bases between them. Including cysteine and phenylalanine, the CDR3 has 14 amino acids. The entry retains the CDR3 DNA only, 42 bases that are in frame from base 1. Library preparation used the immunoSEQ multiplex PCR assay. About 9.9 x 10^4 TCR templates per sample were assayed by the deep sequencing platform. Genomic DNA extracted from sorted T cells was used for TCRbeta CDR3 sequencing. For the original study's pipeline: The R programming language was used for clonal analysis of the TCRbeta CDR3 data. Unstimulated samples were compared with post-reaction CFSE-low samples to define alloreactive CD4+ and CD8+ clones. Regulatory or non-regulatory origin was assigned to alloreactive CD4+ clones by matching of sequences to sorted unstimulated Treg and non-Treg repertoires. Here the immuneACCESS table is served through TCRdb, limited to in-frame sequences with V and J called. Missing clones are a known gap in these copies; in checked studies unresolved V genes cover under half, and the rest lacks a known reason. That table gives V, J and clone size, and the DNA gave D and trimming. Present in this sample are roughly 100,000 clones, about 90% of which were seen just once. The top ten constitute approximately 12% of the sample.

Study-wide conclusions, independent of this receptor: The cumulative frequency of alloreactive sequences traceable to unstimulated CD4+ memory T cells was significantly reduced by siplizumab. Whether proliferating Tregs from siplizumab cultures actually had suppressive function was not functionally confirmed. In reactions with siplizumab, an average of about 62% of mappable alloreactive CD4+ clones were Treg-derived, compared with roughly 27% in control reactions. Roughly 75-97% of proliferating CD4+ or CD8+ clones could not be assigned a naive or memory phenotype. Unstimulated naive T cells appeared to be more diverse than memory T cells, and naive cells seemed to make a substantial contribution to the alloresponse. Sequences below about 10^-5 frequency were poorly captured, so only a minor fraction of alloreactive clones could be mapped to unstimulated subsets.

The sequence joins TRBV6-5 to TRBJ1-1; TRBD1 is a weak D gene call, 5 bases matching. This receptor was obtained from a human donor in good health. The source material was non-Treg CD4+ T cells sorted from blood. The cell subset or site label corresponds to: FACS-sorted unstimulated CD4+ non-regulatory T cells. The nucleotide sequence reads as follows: TGTGCCAGCAGTGCGACAGACTGGAACACTGAAGCTTTCTTT. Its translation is CASSATDWNTEAFF.